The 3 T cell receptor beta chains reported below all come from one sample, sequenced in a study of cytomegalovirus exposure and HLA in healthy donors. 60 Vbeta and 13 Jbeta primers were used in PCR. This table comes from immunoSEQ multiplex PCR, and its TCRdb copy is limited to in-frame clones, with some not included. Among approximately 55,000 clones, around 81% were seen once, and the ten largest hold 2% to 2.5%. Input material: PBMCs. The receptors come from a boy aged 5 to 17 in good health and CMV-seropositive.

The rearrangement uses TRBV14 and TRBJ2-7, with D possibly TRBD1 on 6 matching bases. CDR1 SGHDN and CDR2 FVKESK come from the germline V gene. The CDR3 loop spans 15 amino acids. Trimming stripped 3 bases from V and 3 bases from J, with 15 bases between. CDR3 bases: TGTGCCAGCAGCCAGGCTGGGGGCCCTTTCTACGAGCAGTACTTC. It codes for CASSQAGGPFYEQYF.

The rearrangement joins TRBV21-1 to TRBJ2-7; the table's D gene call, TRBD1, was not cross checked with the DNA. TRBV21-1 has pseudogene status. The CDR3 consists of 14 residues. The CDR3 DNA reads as TGTGCCAGCAGCAAAGGGCCCCGTACCTACGAGCAGTACTTC. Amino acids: CASSKGPRTYEQYF.

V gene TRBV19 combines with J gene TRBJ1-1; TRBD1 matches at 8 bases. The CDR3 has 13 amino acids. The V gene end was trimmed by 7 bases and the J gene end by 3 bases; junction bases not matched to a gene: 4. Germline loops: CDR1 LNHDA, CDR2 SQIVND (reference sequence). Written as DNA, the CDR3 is TGTGCCAGTAAGGACAGGGCGGACACTGAAGCTTTCTTT. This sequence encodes CASKDRADTEAFF.